The present T cell receptor beta chain was sequenced within a study of CD8+ T cells in alopecia areata. Study summary: Spontaneous alopecia affected the 6-12-month-old C3H/HeJ graft donors, whose skin was transplanted to approximately 7-10-week-old female C3H/HeJ mice. General study findings and limits: Lesional scalp, especially alopecia totalis/universalis, showed higher clonality than normal scalp.

V lost 0 bases to trimming and J lost 3 bases, with 7 bases between them. Per the germline V gene, CDR1 is LGHNA and CDR2 is YNLKQL (reference sequence). This CDR3 has 14 residues. In each case, RNA was isolated and then reverse transcribed into cDNA as the sequencing template. Profiling relied on immunoSEQ multiplex PCR, and the TCRdb table lists in-frame clones only, not all of them. There are 200,000 to 300,000 clones in the sample, none observed a single time. The sorting of pooled cutaneous lymph node cells relied on CD4, CD8alpha, NKG2D, NKG2ACE and other markers. This clone occurred a few times. What it binds is unknown. The genes are named according to mouse. The read comes to an end 4 residues before the CDR3 does, leaving the germline J gene to fill in the end.

The rearrangement links TRBV5 to TRBJ2-3; D uncertain. The sample taken for sequencing was CD4+ T cells sorted from a lymph node. This receptor was obtained from a C3H/HeJ mouse with alopecia areata. The strain's MHC: H2-k. CDR3 in amino acids: CASSQDWRAETLYF. The CDR3 DNA, read in part, is TGTGCCAGCAGCCAAGACTGGAGGGCAGAA.